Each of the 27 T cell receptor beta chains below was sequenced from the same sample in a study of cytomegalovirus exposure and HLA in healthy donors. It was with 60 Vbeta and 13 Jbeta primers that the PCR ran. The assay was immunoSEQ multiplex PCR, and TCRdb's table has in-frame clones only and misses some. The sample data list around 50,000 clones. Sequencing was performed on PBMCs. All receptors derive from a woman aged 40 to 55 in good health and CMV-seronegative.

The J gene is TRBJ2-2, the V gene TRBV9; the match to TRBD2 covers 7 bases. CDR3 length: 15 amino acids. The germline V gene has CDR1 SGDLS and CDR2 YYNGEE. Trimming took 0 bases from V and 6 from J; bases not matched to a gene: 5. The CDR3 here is CASSVGGSDAGELFF. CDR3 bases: TGTGCCAGCAGCGTAGGCGGGAGTGATGCCGGGGAGCTGTTTTTT.

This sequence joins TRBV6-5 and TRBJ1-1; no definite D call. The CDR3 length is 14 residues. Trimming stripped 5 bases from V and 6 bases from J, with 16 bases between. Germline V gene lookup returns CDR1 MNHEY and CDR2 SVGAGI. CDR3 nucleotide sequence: TGTGCCAGCAGTCCAGAACGTCAGAGGCCTGAAGCTTTCTTT. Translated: CASSPERQRPEAFF.

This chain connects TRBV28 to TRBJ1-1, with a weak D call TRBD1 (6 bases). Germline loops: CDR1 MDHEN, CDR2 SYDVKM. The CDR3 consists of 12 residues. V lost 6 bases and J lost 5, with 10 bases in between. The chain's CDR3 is CASRTGWTEAFF. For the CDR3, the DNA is TGTGCCAGCAGAACAGGGTGGACTGAAGCTTTCTTT.

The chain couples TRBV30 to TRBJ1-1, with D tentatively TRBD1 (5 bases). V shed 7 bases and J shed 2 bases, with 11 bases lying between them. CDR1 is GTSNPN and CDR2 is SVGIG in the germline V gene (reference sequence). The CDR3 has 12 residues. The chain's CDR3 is CASYRRNTEAFF. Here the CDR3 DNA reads TGTGCCTCCTACAGGCGAAACACTGAAGCTTTCTTT. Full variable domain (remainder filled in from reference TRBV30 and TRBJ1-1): SQTIHQWPATLVQPVGSPLSLECTVEGTSNPNLYWYRQAAGRGLQLLFYSVGIGQISSEVPQNLSASRPQDRQFILSSKKLLLSDSGFYLCASYRRNTEAFFGQGTRLTVV.

The CDR3 sequence: CSDQGATDTQYF. In nucleotides, the CDR3 is TGCAGCGACCAGGGGGCCACAGATACGCAGTATTTT. V and J are TRBV29-1 and TRBJ2-3; 8 nucleotides match TRBD1. The CDR3 spans 12 residues. The V segment lost 7 bases and the J segment 2 bases; nucleotides outside the gene matches: 2. The germline V gene encodes CDR1 SQVTM and CDR2 ANQGSEA.

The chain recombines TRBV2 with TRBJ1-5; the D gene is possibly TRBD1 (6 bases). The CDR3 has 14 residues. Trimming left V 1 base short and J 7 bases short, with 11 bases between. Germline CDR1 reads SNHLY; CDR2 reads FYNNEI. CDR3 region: CASSEGSGAQPQHF. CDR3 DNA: TGTGCCAGCAGTGAAGGCTCAGGGGCCCAGCCCCAGCATTTT.

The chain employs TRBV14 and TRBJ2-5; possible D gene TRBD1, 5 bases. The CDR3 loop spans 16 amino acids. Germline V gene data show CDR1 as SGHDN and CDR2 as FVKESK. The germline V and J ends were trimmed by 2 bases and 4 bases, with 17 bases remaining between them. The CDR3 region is CASSQMGPGPGETQYF. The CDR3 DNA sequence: TGTGCCAGCAGCCAAATGGGGCCAGGGCCTGGAGAGACCCAGTACTTC.

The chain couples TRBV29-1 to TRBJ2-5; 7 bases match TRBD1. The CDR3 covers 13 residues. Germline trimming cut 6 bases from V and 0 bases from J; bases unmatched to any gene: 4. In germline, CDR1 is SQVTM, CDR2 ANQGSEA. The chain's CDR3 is CSVGQTYQETQYF. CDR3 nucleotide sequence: TGCAGCGTGGGACAGACGTACCAAGAGACCCAGTACTTC.

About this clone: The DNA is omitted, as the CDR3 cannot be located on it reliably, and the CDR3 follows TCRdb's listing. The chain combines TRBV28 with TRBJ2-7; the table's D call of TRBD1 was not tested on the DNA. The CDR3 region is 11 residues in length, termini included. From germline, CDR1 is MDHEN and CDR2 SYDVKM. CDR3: CASSSSGQANF.

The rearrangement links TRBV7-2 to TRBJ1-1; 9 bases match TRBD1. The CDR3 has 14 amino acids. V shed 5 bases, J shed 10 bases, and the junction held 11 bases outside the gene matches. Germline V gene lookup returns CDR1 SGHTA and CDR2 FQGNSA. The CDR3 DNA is TGTGCCAGCAGCCCCTTGGGACAGGGAAATGTAGCTTTCTTT. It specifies CASSPLGQGNVAFF.

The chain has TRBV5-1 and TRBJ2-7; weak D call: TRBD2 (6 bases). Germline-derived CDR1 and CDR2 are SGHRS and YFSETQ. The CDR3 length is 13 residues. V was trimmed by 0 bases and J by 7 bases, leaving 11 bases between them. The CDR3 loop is CASSLEHGREQYF. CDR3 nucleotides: TGCGCCAGCAGCTTGGAACATGGGAGGGAGCAGTACTTC.

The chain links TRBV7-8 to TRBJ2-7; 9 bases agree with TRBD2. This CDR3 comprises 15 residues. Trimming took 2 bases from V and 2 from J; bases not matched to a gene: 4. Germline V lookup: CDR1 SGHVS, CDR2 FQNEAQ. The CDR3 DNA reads TGTGCCAGCAGCTTAATAGCGGGGGTTCCCTACGAGCAGTACTTC. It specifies CASSLIAGVPYEQYF.

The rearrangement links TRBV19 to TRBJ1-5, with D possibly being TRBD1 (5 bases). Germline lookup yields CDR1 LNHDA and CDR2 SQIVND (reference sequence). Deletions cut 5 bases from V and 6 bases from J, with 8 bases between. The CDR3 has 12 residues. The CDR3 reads CASSETVQPQHF. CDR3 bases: TGTGCCAGTAGTGAGACAGTTCAGCCCCAGCATTTT.

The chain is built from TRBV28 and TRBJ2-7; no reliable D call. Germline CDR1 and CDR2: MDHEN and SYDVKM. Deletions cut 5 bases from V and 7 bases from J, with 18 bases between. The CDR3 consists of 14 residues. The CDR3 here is CASSPTLKQFEQYF. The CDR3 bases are TGTGCCAGCAGTCCCACTTTAAAGCAATTTGAGCAGTACTTC.

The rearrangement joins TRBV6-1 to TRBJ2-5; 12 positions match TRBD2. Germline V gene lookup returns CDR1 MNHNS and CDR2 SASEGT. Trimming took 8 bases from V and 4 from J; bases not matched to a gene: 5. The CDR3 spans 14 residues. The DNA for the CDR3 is TGTGCCAGCCTCGGGACTAGCGGGCGAGAGACCCAGTACTTC. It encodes CASLGTSGRETQYF.

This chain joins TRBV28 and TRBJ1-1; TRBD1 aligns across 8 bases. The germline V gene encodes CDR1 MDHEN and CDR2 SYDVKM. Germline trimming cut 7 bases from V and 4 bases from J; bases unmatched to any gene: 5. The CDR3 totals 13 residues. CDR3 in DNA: TGTGCCAGCACTTCGGGACAGGTCACTGAAGCTTTCTTT. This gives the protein CASTSGQVTEAFF.

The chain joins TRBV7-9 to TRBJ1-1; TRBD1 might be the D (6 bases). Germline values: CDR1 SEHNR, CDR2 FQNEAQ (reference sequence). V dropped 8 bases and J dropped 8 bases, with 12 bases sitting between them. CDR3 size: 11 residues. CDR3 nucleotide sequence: TGTGCCAGCGGATTAGGGACAGAAGCTTTCTTT. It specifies CASGLGTEAFF.

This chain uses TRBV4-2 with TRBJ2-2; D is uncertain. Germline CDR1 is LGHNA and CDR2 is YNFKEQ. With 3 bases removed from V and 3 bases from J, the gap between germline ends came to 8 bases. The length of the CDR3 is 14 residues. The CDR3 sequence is CASSHSPDTGELFF. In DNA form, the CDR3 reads TGTGCCAGCAGCCATTCCCCGGACACCGGGGAGCTGTTTTTT.

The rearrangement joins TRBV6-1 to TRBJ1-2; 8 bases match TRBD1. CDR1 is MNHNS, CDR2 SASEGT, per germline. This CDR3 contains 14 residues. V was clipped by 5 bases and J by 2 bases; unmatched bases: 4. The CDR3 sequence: CASSPRQGNYGYTF. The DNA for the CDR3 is TGTGCCAGCAGTCCACGACAGGGGAACTATGGCTACACCTTC.

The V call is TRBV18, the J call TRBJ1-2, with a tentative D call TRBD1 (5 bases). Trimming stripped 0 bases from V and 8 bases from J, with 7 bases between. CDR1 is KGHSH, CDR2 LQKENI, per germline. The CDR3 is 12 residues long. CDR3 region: CASSPPWGGYTF. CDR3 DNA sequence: TGTGCCAGCTCACCACCGTGGGGCGGCTACACCTTC. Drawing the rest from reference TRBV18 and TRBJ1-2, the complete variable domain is NAGVMQNPRHLVRRRGQEARLRCSPMKGHSHVYWYRQLPEEGLKFMVYLQKENIIDESGMPKERFSAEFPKEGPSILRIQQVVRGDSAAYFCASSPPWGGYTFGSGTRLTVV.

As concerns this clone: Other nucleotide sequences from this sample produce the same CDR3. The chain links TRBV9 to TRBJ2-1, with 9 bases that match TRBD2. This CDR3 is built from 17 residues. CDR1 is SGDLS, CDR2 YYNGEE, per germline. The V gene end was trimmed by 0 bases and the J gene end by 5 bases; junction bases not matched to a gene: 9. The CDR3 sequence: CASSVGGSSGSHNEQFF. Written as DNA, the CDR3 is TGTGCCAGCAGCGTAGGAGGAAGTAGCGGGAGCCACAATGAGCAGTTCTTC. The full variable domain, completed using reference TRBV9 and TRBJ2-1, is DSGVTQTPKHLITATGQRVTLRCSPRSGDLSVYWYQQSLDQGLQFLIQYYNGEERAKGNILERFSAQQFPDLHSELNLSSLELGDSALYFCASSVGGSSGSHNEQFFGPGTRLTVL.

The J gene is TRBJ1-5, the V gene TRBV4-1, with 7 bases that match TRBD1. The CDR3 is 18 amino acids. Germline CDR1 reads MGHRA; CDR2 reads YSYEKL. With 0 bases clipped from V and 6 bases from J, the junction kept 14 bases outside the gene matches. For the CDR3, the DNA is TGCGCCAGCAGCCAAGATTCACCGGGACAGATGGACCGTCAGCCCCAGCATTTT. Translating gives CASSQDSPGQMDRQPQHF.

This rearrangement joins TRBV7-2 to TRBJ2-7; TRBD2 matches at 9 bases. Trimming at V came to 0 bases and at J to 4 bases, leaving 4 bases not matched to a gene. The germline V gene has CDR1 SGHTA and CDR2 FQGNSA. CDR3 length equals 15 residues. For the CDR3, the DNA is TGTGCCAGCAGCTTAGCGGGCGGGGGGGCGTACGAGCAGTACTTC. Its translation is CASSLAGGGAYEQYF. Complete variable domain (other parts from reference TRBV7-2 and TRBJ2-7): GAGVSQSPSNKVTEKGKDVELRCDPISGHTALYWYRQSLGQGLEFLIYFQGNSAPDKSGLPSDRFSAERTGGSVSTLTIQRTQQEDSAVYLCASSLAGGGAYEQYFGPGTRLTVT.

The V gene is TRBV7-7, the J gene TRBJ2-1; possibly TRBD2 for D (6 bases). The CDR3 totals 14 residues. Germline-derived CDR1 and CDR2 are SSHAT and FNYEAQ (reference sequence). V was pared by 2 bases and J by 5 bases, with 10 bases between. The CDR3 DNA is TGTGCCAGCAGCTTATCCGGGAGCCACAATGAGCAGTTCTTC. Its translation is CASSLSGSHNEQFF.

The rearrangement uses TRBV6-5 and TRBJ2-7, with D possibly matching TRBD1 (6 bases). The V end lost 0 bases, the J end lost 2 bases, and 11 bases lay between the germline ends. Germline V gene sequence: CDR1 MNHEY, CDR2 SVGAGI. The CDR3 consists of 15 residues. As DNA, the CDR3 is TGTGCCAGCAGTTACTCCCGGGACAATACCTACGAGCAGTACTTC. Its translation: CASSYSRDNTYEQYF.

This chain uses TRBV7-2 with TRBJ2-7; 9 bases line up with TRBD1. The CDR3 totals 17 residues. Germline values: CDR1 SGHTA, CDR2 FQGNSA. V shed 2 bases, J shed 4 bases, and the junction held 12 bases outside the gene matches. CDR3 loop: CASSLPVTGGVGYEQYF. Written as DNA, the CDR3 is TGTGCCAGCAGCTTACCGGTGACAGGGGGAGTTGGTTACGAGCAGTACTTC.

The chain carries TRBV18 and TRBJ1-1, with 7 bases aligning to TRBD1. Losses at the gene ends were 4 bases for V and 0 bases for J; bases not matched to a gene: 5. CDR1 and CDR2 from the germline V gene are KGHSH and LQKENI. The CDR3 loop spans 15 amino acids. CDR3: CASSLEGQLNTEAFF. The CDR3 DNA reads TGTGCCAGCTCACTCGAGGGACAGTTGAACACTGAAGCTTTCTTT.